These T cell receptor beta chains were read from a single sample in a study of blood T cell repertoires in COVID-19. TCRdb keeps only in-frame clones here, not all; method: immunoSEQ multiplex PCR. The sample consists of a few hundred thousand clones, more than 70% of them appearing once. The sequenced sample consisted of peripheral blood. The receptors originated from a middle-aged man with acute or convalescent COVID-19. Both conserved end residues are part of each CDR3. The D gene is left open where the match is weak. Size values are once, few and many counts, or a class for expanded clones, and some rows have none.

NA | TRBJ1-3 | TRBV3-1/TRBV3-2 | NA | TGTGCCAGCAGCACCGACTACTCTGGAAACACCATATATTTT | CASSTDYSGNTIYF
TRBD2 | TRBJ2-2 | TRBV4-2 | NA | TGTGCCAGCAGCGTAAGGGCACCGGCGGCGGGGGTTCTCCCCGGGGAGCTGTTTTTT | CASSVRAPAAGVLPGELFF
NA | TRBJ2-7 | TRBV11-3 | NA | TGTGCCAGCAGCCCGGGACAACAAAAGGTCTACGAGCAGTACTTC | CASSPGQQKVYEQYF
TRBD1 | TRBJ1-6 | TRBV19 | NA | TGTGCCAGCGGGGGACAGAATTCACCCCTCCACTTT | CASGGQNSPLHF
TRBD2 | TRBJ2-1 | TRBV6-2/TRBV6-3 | once | TGTGCCAGCAGTTACTCGATCGGGCGGGGGGCCTACAATGAGCAGTTCTTC | CASSYSIGRGAYNEQFF
NA | TRBJ2-7 | TRBV5-8 | NA | TGTGCCAGCAGCTCGGACCGGGAATTCGGCGAGCAGTACTTC | CASSSDREFGEQYF
NA | TRBJ2-3 | TRBV15 | NA | TGTGCCACCAGGAGTAGGGGGACAGATACGCAGTATTTT | CATRSRGTDTQYF
TRBD2 | TRBJ2-7 | TRBV9 | NA | TGTGCCAGCAGCGTAGAAGCGGGGGACTACGAGCAGTACTTC | CASSVEAGDYEQYF
NA | TRBJ1-6 | TRBV11-2 | NA | TGTGCCAGCAGCTCCGGGGGTGGCTCCTATAATTCACCCCTCCACTTT | CASSSGGGSYNSPLHF
NA | TRBJ2-2 | TRBV25-1 | NA | TGTGCCAGCAGTGAATTTACGTGGGGCAGGGGCGACACCGGGGAGCTGTTTTTT | CASSEFTWGRGDTGELFF
TRBD1 | TRBJ2-1 | TRBV7-9 | NA | TGTGCCAGCAGCCCGACCGGGACAGGGCCCTACAATGAGCAGTTCTTC | CASSPTGTGPYNEQFF
NA | TRBJ2-3 | TRBV7-9 | NA | TGTGCCAGCAGCTTAGCACAAACAGATACGCAGTATTTT | CASSLAQTDTQYF
TRBD2 | TRBJ2-3 | TRBV29-1 | NA | TGCAGCGTCGACGGGACTAGCGGGGGGGCCGAGACAGATACGCAGTATTTT | CSVDGTSGGAETDTQYF
TRBD2 | TRBJ2-5 | TRBV5-4 | NA | TGTGCCAGCAGCCTAGCGGGGGGGAAGGAGACCCAGTACTTC | CASSLAGGKETQYF
NA | TRBJ1-3 | TRBV7-3 | NA | TGTGCCAGCAGCTTAAACGGACACTCTGGAAACACCATATATTTT | CASSLNGHSGNTIYF
NA | TRBJ2-7 | TRBV18 | NA | TGTGCCAGCTCACCACCAGACACATCACCCTACGAGCAGTACTTC | CASSPPDTSPYEQYF
TRBD2 | TRBJ2-1 | TRBV5-1 | few | TGCGCCAGCGGCCCTAACCAACTAGCGGGAGTCGATGAGCAGTTCTTC | CASGPNQLAGVDEQFF
NA | TRBJ2-1 | TRBV9 | NA | TGTGCCAGCAGCCTCGCGTCGGGGTTCTACAATGAGCAGTTCTTC | CASSLASGFYNEQFF
NA | TRBJ2-1 | TRBV5-5 | NA | TGTGCCAGCAGCTTTCCAGGGCGCAATGAGCAGTTCTTC | CASSFPGRNEQFF
NA | TRBJ2-7 | TRBV5-4 | NA | TGTGCCAGCAGCCCGGAGGGTAGATACGAGCAGTACTTC | CASSPEGRYEQYF
NA | TRBJ1-2 | TRBV5-4 | NA | TGTGCCAGCAGGGACAGTAACTATGGCTACACCTTC | CASRDSNYGYTF
NA | TRBJ2-7 | TRBV28 | NA | TGTGCCAGCAGGGAGTTTGGAACTACCGACAGAGCCTACGAGCAGTACTTC | CASREFGTTDRAYEQYF
TRBD2 | TRBJ2-7 | TRBV13 | NA | TGTGCCAGCAGCTGGATCACTAGCGGGATATACGAGCAGTACTTC | CASSWITSGIYEQYF
NA | TRBJ2-2 | TRBV19 | NA | TGTGCCAGTGAGGACATCACCGGGGAGCTGTTTTTT | CASEDITGELFF
NA | TRBJ1-3 | TRBV18 | NA | TGTGCCAGCTCACCAGAGTCCCAGGGTGGTGGAAACACCATATATTTT | CASSPESQGGGNTIYF
NA | TRBJ2-7 | TRBV3-1/TRBV3-2 | once | TGTGCCAGCAGCCGTGAGGGCTACGAGCAGTACTTC | CASSREGYEQYF
NA | TRBJ2-5 | TRBV5-4 | NA | TGTGCCAGCAGCCACCCGACAGTGGGTGAGACCCAGTACTTC | CASSHPTVGETQYF
NA | TRBJ1-3 | TRBV5-1 | NA | TGCGCCAGCAGCCCACAACAGGGAGGGATTTCTGGAAACACCATATATTTT | CASSPQQGGISGNTIYF
TRBD1 | TRBJ2-2 | TRBV9 | once | TGTGCCTCCGGACAGGCGAACACCGGGGAGCTGTTTTTT | CASGQANTGELFF
TRBD1 | TRBJ1-1 | TRBV5-1 | NA | TGCGCCAGCAGCTTTGGGCAGGGGGCAATCGACACTGAAGCTTTCTTT | CASSFGQGAIDTEAFF
TRBD1 | TRBJ1-3 | TRBV5-5 | NA | TGTGCCAGCAGCTTTCGGACAGGGCCGATCCTCTCTGGAAACACCATATATTTT | CASSFRTGPILSGNTIYF
NA | TRBJ1-6 | TRBV21-1 | NA | TGTGCCAGCAGCAGGAGCTCCTATAATTCACCCCTCCACTTT | CASSRSSYNSPLHF
NA | TRBJ1-4 | TRBV24-1 | NA | TGTGCCACCAGTCAGGGTTCGGATGAAAAACTGTTTTTT | CATSQGSDEKLFF
NA | TRBJ2-5 | TRBV28 | NA | TGTGCCACCACGACAGGTGAAGAGACCCAGTACTTC | CATTTGEETQYF
TRBD1 | TRBJ2-2 | TRBV11-2 | NA | TGTGCCAGCAGCTTTCAGGGGGCGGTTATAGCCGGGGAGCTGTTTTTT | CASSFQGAVIAGELFF
TRBD2 | TRBJ2-5 | TRBV10-3 | NA | TGTGCCATCAGTGAGTCCCCGGGACTAGCTCCCAAAGAGACCCAGTACTTC | CAISESPGLAPKETQYF
NA | TRBJ1-2 | TRBV6-5 | once | TGTGCCAGCAGCGACTCGACAGTCAACTATGGCTACACCTTC | CASSDSTVNYGYTF
NA | TRBJ1-1 | TRBV6-5 | NA | TGTGCCAGCACCGACTGGAACACTGAAGCTTTCTTT | CASTDWNTEAFF
NA | TRBJ1-1 | TRBV6-5 | NA | TGTGCCAGCAGTTTTCTGGGGACTCGGCAGAACACTGAAGCTTTCTTT | CASSFLGTRQNTEAFF
NA | TRBJ1-4 | TRBV10-3 | NA | TGTGCCATCAGTTCAGGGCGCCAGCGTGAAAAACTGTTTTTT | CAISSGRQREKLFF
TRBD2 | TRBJ2-3 | TRBV5-1 | NA | TGCGCCAGCAGCAGCGTAGCGGGCCCCACAGATACGCAGTATTTT | CASSSVAGPTDTQYF
TRBD2 | TRBJ2-5 | TRBV18 | NA | TGTGCCAGCTCACAAGCGGGAGGGCTAGAGACCCAGTACTTC | CASSQAGGLETQYF
TRBD1 | TRBJ1-1 | TRBV14 | few | TGTGCCAGCAGCCATCGTACAGGGGTCGGGAACACTGAAGCTTTCTTT | CASSHRTGVGNTEAFF
TRBD1 | TRBJ2-6 | TRBV19 | once | TGTGCCAGTACCAAACAAGGGACAGGCCTCTCTGGGGCCAACGTCCTGACTTTC | CASTKQGTGLSGANVLTF
NA | TRBJ2-1 | TRBV3-1/TRBV3-2 | NA | TGTGCCAGCAGCCGGGCAGGCGCCTACAATGAGCAGTTCTTC | CASSRAGAYNEQFF
NA | TRBJ1-1 | TRBV10-1 | many | TGCGCCAGCAGTGGACAGGAGAACACTGAAGCTTTCTTT | CASSGQENTEAFF
TRBD1 | TRBJ1-2 | TRBV7-2 | NA | TGTGCCAGCAGCTTGACCGGGACAGGGTATTATGGCTACACCTTC | CASSLTGTGYYGYTF
TRBD1 | TRBJ2-7 | TRBV28 | few | TGTGCCAGCAGCTTGCACTACAGGGGGCAAACCTACGAGCAGTACTTC | CASSLHYRGQTYEQYF
NA | TRBJ1-5 | TRBV12-3/TRBV12-4 | NA | TGTGCCAGCAGCGCCCCCGGGCAGCCCCAGCATTTT | CASSAPGQPQHF